One sample yielded the 8 T cell receptor beta chains listed below, sequenced in a study of cytomegalovirus exposure and HLA in healthy donors. Amplification used 60 Vbeta primers and 13 Jbeta primers. The data were produced by immunoSEQ multiplex PCR, yet TCRdb's version contains in-frame clones alone and is incomplete. This listing includes 150,000 to 200,000 clones. The material sequenced was PBMCs. Source of these receptors: a man aged 30 to 39 in good health and CMV-seronegative.

DNA for the CDR3: TGTGCCAGCAGCGGACACACCAACTATGGCTACACCTTC. Residues: CASSGHTNYGYTF. The chain recombines TRBV27 with TRBJ1-2; D possibly corresponds to TRBD1 (5 bases). Germline V gives CDR1 MNHEY, CDR2 SMNVEV (reference sequence). Trimming removed 6 bases at V and 2 bases at J, with 10 bases between. CDR3 size: 13 residues.

Remarks on this clone: This sample includes further DNA sequences coding for the same CDR3. The rearrangement links TRBV11-2 to TRBJ1-2; weak D call: TRBD1 (5 bases). V was cut by 3 bases and J by 7 bases, with 15 bases left in between. The CDR3 covers 14 residues. In germline, CDR1 is SGHAT, CDR2 FQNNGV. DNA of the CDR3: TGTGCCAGCAGCTTGGGTCAGGGCTCCCTTGGCTACACCTTC. It codes for CASSLGQGSLGYTF.

The chain employs TRBV5-1 and TRBJ2-1; 11 positions match TRBD2. CDR1 and CDR2 (germline): SGHRS, YFSETQ. Germline trimming cut 3 bases from V and 5 bases from J; bases unmatched to any gene: 4. The CDR3 runs 15 residues. CDR3 amino acids: CASSSLTSGNNEQFF. CDR3 DNA: TGCGCCAGCAGCTCTTTGACTAGCGGGAACAATGAGCAGTTCTTC.

This chain connects TRBV5-1 to TRBJ2-3; TRBD1 is a possible D gene (5 bases). The CDR3 has 15 amino acids. The germline CDR1 and CDR2 sequences are SGHRS and YFSETQ. Trimming took 0 bases from V and 3 from J, leaving 11 bases between them. This CDR3 reads CASSLDEPGTDTQYF. As DNA, the CDR3 is TGCGCCAGCAGCTTGGACGAGCCAGGGACAGATACGCAGTATTTT.

CDR3 DNA sequence: TGTGCCAGCAGATTACAGCCTCAGACTAACTATGGCTACACCTTC. Translation gives CASRLQPQTNYGYTF. The genes are TRBV6-1 and TRBJ1-2; no clear D. The CDR3 runs to 15 residues. V shed 6 bases and J shed 0 bases, with 14 bases lying between them. Germline V gene sequence: CDR1 MNHNS, CDR2 SASEGT.

J is TRBJ2-1 and V is TRBV28; possibly TRBD1 for D (6 bases). V was pared by 6 bases and J by 4 bases, with 13 bases between. The CDR3 totals 14 residues. Germline V gene data show CDR1 as MDHEN and CDR2 as SYDVKM. The chain's CDR3 is CASRPGQPYNEQFF. The CDR3, as DNA: TGTGCCAGCAGACCGGGACAACCTTACAATGAGCAGTTCTTC. The full variable domain, completed using reference TRBV28 and TRBJ2-1, is DVKVTQSSRYLVKRTGEKVFLECVQDMDHENMFWYRQDPGLGLRLIYFSYDVKMKEKGDIPEGYSVSREKKERFSLILESASTNQTSMYLCASRPGQPYNEQFFGPGTRLTVL.

V is TRBV19 and J is TRBJ2-5, with TRBD1 matching over 7 bases. CDR3 length: 17 residues. Germline V CDR1 and CDR2: LNHDA, SQIVND (reference sequence). Trimming removed 2 bases from V and 0 bases from J; junction bases left unmatched: 9. The CDR3: CASSIRGLGPYQETQYF. The DNA for the CDR3 is TGTGCCAGTAGTATAAGGGGGCTGGGCCCGTACCAAGAGACCCAGTACTTC.

The CDR3 is CASSQSQQGAYSYEQYF. CDR3 sequence (DNA): TGTGCCAGCAGCCAATCCCAGCAGGGGGCTTACTCCTACGAGCAGTACTTC. The gene calls are TRBV11-3 and TRBJ2-7; 8 nucleotides agree with TRBD1. Trimming at V came to 5 bases and at J to 0 bases, leaving 12 bases not matched to a gene. This CDR3 contains 17 residues. Germline V gene lookup returns CDR1 SGHNT and CDR2 YENEEA.